The source of this TCR beta chain is a study of read filtering for tumor transcriptome and immune sequencing. In the study overall: Among patients, 17 to 20 were male and around 13 female, aged about 40 to 90 (mean roughly 64).

About this clonotype itself: What it recognizes is unknown.

Findings of the study overall: IR-seq captured clonotypes deeper and more reliably than RNA-seq.

Trimming pared 6 bases from V and 6 bases from J, leaving 15 bases between. Germline V gene sequence: CDR1 DFQATT, CDR2 SNEGSKA (reference sequence). This CDR3 has 12 residues. This library used roughly 400 ng RNA and molecular barcoded adaptors spanning alpha/delta and beta/gamma chains. Via MiXCR, TCRdb re-called the reads, giving one row per CDR3 protein. The repertoire holds some 130,000 distinct CDR3 sequences, around 13% seen once, with 7% to 9% in the top ten. Sampling of bone marrow took place during active disease in every patient. This TCR came from a donor at least 40 years old with multiple myeloma. The chain is built from TRBV20-1 and TRBJ2-7, with D maybe TRBD2 (6 bases). Sequencing was carried out using a population of CD138-negative cells sorted from bone marrow. CDR3 DNA sequence: TGCAGTGCCCTAGCCGGAGGGCTCGAGCAGTACTTC. This codes for CSALAGGLEQYF.